This T cell receptor (beta chain) was retrieved from a study of technical replicates of blood from several donors. The sample holds one count of this clone. TCRdb keeps only in-frame clones here, not all; method: immunoSEQ multiplex PCR. The data hold tens of thousands of clones, with roughly 92% observed a single time. The sequenced sample consisted of PBMCs. This TCR was sampled from a human donor in good health. Some clones in this sample may be carry-over from other donors' samples.

In nucleotides, the CDR3 is TGCGCCAGCAGCCAAGAAGGACAGATCGGCTATGGCTACACCTTC. It translates to CASSQEGQIGYGYTF. V and J are TRBV4-3 and TRBJ1-2; maybe TRBD1 (6 bases). The CDR3 extends over 15 amino acids. The V and J ends lost 0 bases and 4 bases respectively, with 12 bases between them. Looked up from germline, CDR1 is LGHNA and CDR2 is YSLEER.